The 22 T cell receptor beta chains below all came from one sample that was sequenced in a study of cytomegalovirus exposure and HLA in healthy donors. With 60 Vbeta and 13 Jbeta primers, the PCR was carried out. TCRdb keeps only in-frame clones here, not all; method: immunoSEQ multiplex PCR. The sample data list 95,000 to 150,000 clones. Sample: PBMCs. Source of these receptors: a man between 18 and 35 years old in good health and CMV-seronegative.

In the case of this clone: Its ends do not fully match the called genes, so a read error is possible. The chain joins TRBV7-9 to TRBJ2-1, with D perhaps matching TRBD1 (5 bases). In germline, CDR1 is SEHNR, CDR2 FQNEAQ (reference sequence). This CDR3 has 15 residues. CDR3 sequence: CASSSTDSSDNEQFF. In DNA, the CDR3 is TGTGCCAGCAGCTCAACCGACAGCTCCGACAATGAGCAGTTCTTC.

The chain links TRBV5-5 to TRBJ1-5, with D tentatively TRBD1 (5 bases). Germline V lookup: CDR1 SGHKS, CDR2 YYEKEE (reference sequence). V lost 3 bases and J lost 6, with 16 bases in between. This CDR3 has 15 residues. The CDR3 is CASSSTRTGGQPQHF. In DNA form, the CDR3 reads TGTGCCAGCAGCTCGACCCGGACGGGGGGTCAGCCCCAGCATTTT.

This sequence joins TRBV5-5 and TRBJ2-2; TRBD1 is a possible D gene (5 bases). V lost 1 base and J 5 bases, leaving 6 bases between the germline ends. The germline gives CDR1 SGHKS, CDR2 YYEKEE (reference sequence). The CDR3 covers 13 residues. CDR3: CASSLSGTGELFF. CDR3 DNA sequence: TGTGCCAGCAGCTTGTCAGGGACCGGGGAGCTGTTTTTT.

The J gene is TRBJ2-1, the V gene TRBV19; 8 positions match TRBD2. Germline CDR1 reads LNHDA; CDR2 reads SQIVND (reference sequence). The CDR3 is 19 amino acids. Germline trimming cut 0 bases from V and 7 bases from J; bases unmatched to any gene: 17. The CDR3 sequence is CASSIDPPGGAGGRNEQFF. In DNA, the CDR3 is TGTGCCAGTAGTATAGATCCCCCTGGTGGGGCGGGAGGTCGGAATGAGCAGTTCTTC.

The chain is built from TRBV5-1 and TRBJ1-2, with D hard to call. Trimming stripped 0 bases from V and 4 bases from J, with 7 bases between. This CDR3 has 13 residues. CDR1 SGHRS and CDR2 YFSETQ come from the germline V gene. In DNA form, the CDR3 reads TGCGCCAGCAGCTTGGGGCAGGTCTATGGCTACACCTTC. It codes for CASSLGQVYGYTF. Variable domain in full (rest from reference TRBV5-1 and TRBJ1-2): KAGVTQTPRYLIKTRGQQVTLSCSPISGHRSVSWYQQTPGQGLQFLFEYFSETQRNKGNFPGRFSGRQFSNSRSEMNVSTLELGDSALYLCASSLGQVYGYTFGSGTRLTVV.

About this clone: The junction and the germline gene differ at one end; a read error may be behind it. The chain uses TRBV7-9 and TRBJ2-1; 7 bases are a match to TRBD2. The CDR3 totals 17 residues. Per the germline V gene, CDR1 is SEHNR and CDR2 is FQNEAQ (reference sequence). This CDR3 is CASSALGGITIYNEQFF. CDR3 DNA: TGTGCTAGCAGCGCACTCGGGGGGATCACAATCTACAATGAGCAGTTCTTC.

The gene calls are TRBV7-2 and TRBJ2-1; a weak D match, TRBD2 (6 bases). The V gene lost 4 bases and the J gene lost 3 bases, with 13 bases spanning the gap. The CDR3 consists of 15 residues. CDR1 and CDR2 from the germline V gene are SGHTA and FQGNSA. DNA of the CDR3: TGTGCCAGCAGCTACACCGGGGGTGTCTACAATGAGCAGTTCTTC. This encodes CASSYTGGVYNEQFF.

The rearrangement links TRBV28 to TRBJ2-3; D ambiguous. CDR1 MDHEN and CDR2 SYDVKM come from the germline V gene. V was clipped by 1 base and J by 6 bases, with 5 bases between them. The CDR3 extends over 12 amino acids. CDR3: CASSLLADTQYF. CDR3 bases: TGTGCCAGCAGTTTATTAGCTGATACGCAGTATTTT. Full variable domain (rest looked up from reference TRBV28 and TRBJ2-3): DVKVTQSSRYLVKRTGEKVFLECVQDMDHENMFWYRQDPGLGLRLIYFSYDVKMKEKGDIPEGYSVSREKKERFSLILESASTNQTSMYLCASSLLADTQYFGPGTRLTVL.

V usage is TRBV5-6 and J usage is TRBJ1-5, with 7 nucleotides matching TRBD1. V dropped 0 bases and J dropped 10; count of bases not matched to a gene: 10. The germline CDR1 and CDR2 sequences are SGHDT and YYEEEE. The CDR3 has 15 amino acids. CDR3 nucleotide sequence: TGTGCCAGCAGCTTGGAAGGGGGCGCCCCCGTTCCCCAGCATTTT. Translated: CASSLEGGAPVPQHF.

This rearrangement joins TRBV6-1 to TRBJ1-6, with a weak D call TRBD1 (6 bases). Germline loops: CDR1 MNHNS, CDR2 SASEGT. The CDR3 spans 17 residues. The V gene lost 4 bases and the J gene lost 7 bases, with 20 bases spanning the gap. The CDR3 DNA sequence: TGTGCCAGCAGTGTCCGGGACACCGGAGATTTAAATTCACCCCTCCACTTT. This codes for CASSVRDTGDLNSPLHF.

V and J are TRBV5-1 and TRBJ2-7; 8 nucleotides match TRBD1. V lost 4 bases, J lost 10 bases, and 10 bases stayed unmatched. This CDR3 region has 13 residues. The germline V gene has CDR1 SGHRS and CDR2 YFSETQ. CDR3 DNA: TGCGCCAGCAGCCCTCGACAGGGGCCCCAACAGTACTTC. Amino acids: CASSPRQGPQQYF.

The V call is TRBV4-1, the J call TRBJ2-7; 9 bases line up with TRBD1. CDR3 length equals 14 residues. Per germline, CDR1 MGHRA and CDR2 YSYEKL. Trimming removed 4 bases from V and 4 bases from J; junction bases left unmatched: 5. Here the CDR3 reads CASSPGQGWYEQYF. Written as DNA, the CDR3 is TGCGCCAGCAGCCCGGGACAGGGATGGTACGAGCAGTACTTC.

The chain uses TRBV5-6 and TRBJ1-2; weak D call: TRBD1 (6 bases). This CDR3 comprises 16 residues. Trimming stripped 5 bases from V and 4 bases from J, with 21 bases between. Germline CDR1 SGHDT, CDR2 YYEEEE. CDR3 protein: CASSLNRAPRVYGYTF. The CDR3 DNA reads TGTGCCAGCAGTCTCAACAGGGCTCCGCGCGTCTATGGCTACACCTTC.

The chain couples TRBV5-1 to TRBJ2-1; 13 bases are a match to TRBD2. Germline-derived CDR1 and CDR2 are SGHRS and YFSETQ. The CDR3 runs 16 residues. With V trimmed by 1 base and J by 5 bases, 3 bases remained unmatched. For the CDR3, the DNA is TGCGCCAGCAGCTTGACTAGCGGGGGGGCCCACAATGAGCAGTTCTTC. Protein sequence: CASSLTSGGAHNEQFF.

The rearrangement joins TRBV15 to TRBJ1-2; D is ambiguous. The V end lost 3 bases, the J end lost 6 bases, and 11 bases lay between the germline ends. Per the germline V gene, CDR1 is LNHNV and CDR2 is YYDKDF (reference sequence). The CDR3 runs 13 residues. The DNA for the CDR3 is TGTGCCACCAGCAGGGATCCGGGAGATGGCTACACCTTC. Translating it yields CATSRDPGDGYTF.

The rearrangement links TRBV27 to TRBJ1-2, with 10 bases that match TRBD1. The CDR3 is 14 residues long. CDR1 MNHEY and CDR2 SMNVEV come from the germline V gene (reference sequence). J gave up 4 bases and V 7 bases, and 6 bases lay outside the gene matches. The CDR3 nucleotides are TGTGCCAGCACCAAGACAGGGGGCAGCTATGGCTACACCTTC. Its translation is CASTKTGGSYGYTF.

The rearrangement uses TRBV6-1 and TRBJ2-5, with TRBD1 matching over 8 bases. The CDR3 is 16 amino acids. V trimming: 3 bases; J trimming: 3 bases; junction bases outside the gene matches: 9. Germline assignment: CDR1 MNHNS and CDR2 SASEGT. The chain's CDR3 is CASSEEQGGQKETQYF. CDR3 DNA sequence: TGTGCCAGCAGTGAGGAACAGGGGGGACAAAAAGAGACCCAGTACTTC.

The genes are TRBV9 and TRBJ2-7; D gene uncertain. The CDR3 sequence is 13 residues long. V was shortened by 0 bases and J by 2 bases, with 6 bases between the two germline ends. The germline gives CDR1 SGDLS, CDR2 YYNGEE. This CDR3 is CASSVDNPYEQYF. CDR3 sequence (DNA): TGTGCCAGCAGCGTAGACAATCCCTACGAGCAGTACTTC.

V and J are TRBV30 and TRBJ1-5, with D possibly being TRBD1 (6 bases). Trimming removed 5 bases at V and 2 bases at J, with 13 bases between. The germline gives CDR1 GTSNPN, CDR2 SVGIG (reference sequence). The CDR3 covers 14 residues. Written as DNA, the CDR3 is TGTGCCTGGGCGGGGGGGCTCGGCAATCAGCCCCAGCATTTT. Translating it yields CAWAGGLGNQPQHF.

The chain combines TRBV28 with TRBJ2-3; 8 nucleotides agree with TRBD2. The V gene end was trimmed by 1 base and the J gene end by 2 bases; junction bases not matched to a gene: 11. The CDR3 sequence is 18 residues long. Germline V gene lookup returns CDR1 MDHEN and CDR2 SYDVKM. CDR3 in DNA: TGTGCCAGCAGTTTATCTTCCTTCGGTAGCGGGGCCACAGATACGCAGTATTTT. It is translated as CASSLSSFGSGATDTQYF.

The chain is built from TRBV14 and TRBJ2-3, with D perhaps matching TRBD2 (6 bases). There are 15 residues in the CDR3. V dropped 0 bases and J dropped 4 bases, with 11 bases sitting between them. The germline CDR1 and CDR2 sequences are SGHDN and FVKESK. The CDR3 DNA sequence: TGTGCCAGCAGCCAAGATATAAGGAGGGCAGATACGCAGTATTTT. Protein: CASSQDIRRADTQYF.

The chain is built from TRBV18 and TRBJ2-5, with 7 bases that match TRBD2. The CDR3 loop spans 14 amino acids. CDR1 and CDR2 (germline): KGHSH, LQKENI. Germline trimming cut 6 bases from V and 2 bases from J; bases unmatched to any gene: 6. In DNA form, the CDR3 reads TGTGCCAGCTCCCCGGTGGGGGGGCAAGAGACCCAGTACTTC. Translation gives CASSPVGGQETQYF.